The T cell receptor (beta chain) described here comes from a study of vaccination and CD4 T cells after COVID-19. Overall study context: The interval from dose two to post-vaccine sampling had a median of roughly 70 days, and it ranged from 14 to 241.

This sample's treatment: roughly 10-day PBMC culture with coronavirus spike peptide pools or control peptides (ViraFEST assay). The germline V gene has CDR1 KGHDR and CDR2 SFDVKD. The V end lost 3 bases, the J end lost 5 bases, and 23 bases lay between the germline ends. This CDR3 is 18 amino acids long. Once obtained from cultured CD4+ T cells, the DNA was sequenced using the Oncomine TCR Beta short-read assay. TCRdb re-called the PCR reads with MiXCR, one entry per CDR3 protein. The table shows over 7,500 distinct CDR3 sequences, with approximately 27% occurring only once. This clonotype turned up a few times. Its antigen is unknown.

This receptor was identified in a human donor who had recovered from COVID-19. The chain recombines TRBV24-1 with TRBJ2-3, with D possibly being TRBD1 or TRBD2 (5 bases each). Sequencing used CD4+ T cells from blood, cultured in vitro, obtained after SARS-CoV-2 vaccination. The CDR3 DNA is TGTGCCACCAGTGATCCACAGGACTTCCAAGTCTCCAGAGATACGCAGTATTTT. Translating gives CATSDPQDFQVSRDTQYF.